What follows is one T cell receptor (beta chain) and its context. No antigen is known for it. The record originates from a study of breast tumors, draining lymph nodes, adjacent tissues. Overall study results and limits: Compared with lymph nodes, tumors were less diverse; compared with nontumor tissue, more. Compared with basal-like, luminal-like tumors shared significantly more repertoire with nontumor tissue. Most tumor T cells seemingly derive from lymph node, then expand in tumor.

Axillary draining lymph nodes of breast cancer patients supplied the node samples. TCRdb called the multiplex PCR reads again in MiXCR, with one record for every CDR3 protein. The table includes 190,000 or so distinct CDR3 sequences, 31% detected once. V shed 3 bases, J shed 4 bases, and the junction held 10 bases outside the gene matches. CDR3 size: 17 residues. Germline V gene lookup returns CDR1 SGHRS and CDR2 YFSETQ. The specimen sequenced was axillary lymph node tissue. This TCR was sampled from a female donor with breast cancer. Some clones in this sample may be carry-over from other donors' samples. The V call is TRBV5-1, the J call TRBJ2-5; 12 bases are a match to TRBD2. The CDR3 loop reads CASSSASGGASGETQYF. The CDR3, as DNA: TGCGCCAGCAGCTCGGCTAGCGGGGGGGCGTCGGGAGAGACCCAGTACTTC. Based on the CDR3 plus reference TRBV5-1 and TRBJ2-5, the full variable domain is KAGVTQTPRYLIKTRGQQVTLSCSPISGHRSVSWYQQTPGQGLQFLFEYFSETQRNKGNFPGRFSGRQFSNSRSEMNVSTLELGDSALYLCASSSASGGASGETQYFGPGTRLLVL.